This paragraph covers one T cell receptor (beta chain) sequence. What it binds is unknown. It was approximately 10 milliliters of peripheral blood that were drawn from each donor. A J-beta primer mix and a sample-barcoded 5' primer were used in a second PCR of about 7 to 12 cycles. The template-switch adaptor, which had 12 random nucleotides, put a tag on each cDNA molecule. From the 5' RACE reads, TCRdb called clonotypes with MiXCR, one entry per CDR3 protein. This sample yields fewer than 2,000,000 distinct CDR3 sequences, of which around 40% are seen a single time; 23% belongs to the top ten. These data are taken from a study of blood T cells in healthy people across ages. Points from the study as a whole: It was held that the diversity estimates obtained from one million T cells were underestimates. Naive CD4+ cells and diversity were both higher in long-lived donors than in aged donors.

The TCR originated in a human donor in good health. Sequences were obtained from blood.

CDR3 nucleotide sequence: TGCGCCAGCAGCTTAGCGATCACGGACACCTATAATTCACCCCTCCACTTT. It yields the protein CASSLAITDTYNSPLHF. The chain recombines TRBV5-1 with TRBJ1-6, with TRBD1 as a possible D gene (5 bases). From germline, CDR1 is SGHRS and CDR2 YFSETQ. Trimming left V 2 bases short and J 2 bases short, with 14 bases between. This CDR3 region has 17 residues.